The next 14 T cell receptor beta chains were all read from a single sample in a study of blood T cell repertoires in COVID-19. Using immunoSEQ multiplex PCR, the repertoire was profiled, and TCRdb retains in-frame clones only, with some absent. The top ten hold about 22% of the sample, which has fewer than 55,000 clones, around 81% seen once. Input material: peripheral blood. Every receptor here comes from a woman of 80 years or more with COVID-19, enrolled during active disease.

There are a few counts of this clone. The V and J genes are TRBV7-2 and TRBJ2-3; TRBD1 might be the D (5 bases). There are 16 residues in the CDR3. V gave up 5 bases and J gave up 0 bases, with 15 bases separating them. Germline lookup yields CDR1 SGHTA and CDR2 FQGNSA. CDR3 nucleotides: TGTGCCAGCAGCGCCCTCCGGACACCTAGCACAGATACGCAGTATTTT. Its translation: CASSALRTPSTDTQYF.

This clone was observed a few times. V is TRBV12-3 or TRBV12-4 and J is TRBJ1-2, with TRBD1 as a possible D gene (5 bases). Between the trimmed V and J ends, which lost 5 bases and 3 bases, there was a span of 10 bases. This CDR3 region has 13 residues. The CDR3 bases are TGTGCCAGCAGTCCCTCAGGGTACTATGGCTACACCTTC. Translated: CASSPSGYYGYTF.

The chain couples TRBV18 to TRBJ2-2; TRBD1 matches 7 bases. Trimming at V came to 2 bases and at J to 2 bases, leaving 5 bases not matched to a gene. The germline V gene encodes CDR1 KGHSH and CDR2 LQKENI. This CDR3 contains 16 residues. CDR3 region: CASSPRQGDNTGELFF. The DNA for the CDR3 is TGTGCCAGCTCACCAAGACAGGGCGATAACACCGGGGAGCTGTTTTTT.

The rearrangement joins TRBV19 to TRBJ1-1; 10 positions match TRBD1. Trimming removed 5 bases from V and 3 bases from J; junction bases left unmatched: 6. This CDR3 region has 15 residues. The V gene's germline CDR1 is LNHDA and CDR2 SQIVND (reference sequence). In DNA, the CDR3 is TGTGCCAGTAGTGACCCCGGGACAGGGGACACTGAAGCTTTCTTT. This gives the protein CASSDPGTGDTEAFF.

The chain couples TRBV30 to TRBJ1-6; D is unresolved. The CDR3 has 15 residues. From germline, CDR1 is GTSNPN and CDR2 SVGIG (reference sequence). The germline V and J ends were trimmed by 1 base and 7 bases, with 14 bases remaining between them. CDR3 loop: CAWSGGWGGNSPLHF. The CDR3 coding sequence is TGTGCCTGGAGTGGAGGCTGGGGAGGGAATTCACCCCTCCACTTT.

J is TRBJ2-2 and V is TRBV24-1; 12 bases are shared with TRBD2. The CDR3 totals 17 residues. From germline, CDR1 is KGHDR and CDR2 SFDVKD. Germline trimming cut 8 bases from V and 4 bases from J; bases unmatched to any gene: 10. Here the CDR3 DNA reads TGTGCCACCACCGCGACTAGCGGGAGTTATTCCACCGGGGAGCTGTTTTTT. Amino acids: CATTATSGSYSTGELFF.

The V call is TRBV5-1, the J call TRBJ2-2, with TRBD2 matching over 7 bases. V dropped 5 bases and J dropped 1; count of bases not matched to a gene: 5. This CDR3 spans 15 amino acids. CDR1 and CDR2 from the germline V gene are SGHRS and YFSETQ. CDR3 amino acids: CASSWERGNTGELFF. In DNA form, the CDR3 reads TGCGCCAGCAGTTGGGAGCGGGGGAACACCGGGGAGCTGTTTTTT.

This clone showed up just a few times. V usage is TRBV12-3 or TRBV12-4 and J usage is TRBJ1-2, with D perhaps matching TRBD1 (6 bases). V lost 7 bases to trimming and J lost 2 bases, with 11 bases between them. CDR3 length: 13 residues. CDR3 DNA: TGTGCCAGCACCTTCGGACAGAACTATGGCTACACCTTC. Its protein is CASTFGQNYGYTF.

The chain has TRBV7-9 and TRBJ2-7; TRBD2 might be the D (6 bases). Germline V gene lookup returns CDR1 SEHNR and CDR2 FQNEAQ (reference sequence). With 8 bases removed from V and 7 bases from J, the gap between germline ends came to 24 bases. The CDR3 is 15 amino acids. This chain's CDR3 is CASHHRDSLFGEQYF. CDR3 coding DNA: TGTGCCAGCCATCACCGGGACTCCCTCTTCGGGGAGCAGTACTTC. Complete variable domain (other parts from reference TRBV7-9 and TRBJ2-7): DTGVSQNPRHKITKRGQNVTFRCDPISEHNRLYWYRQTLGQGPEFLTYFQNEAQLEKSRLLSDRFSAERPKGSFSTLEIQRTEQGDSAMYLCASHHRDSLFGEQYFGPGTRLTVT.

The V call is TRBV7-9, the J call TRBJ1-3; D unclear. This CDR3 has 14 residues. Trimming took 1 base from V and 4 from J, leaving 8 bases between them. Germline-derived CDR1 and CDR2 are SEHNR and FQNEAQ (reference sequence). CDR3 DNA: TGTGCCAGCAGCTTAGGTGGCTTGGGAAACACCATATATTTT. Translating gives CASSLGGLGNTIYF. The full variable domain, in which reference TRBV7-9 and TRBJ1-3 provide the parts outside the CDR3, is DTGVSQNPRHKITKRGQNVTFRCDPISEHNRLYWYRQTLGQGPEFLTYFQNEAQLEKSRLLSDRFSAERPKGSFSTLEIQRTEQGDSAMYLCASSLGGLGNTIYFGEGSWLTVV.

The chain carries TRBV3-1 (or the pseudogene TRBV3-2) and TRBJ1-3; D is unresolved. Germline assignment: CDR1 LGHDT and CDR2 YNNKEL (reference sequence). The CDR3 runs 17 residues. The ends were cut back, 0 bases at V and 1 base at J, with 13 bases in the middle. The CDR3 here is CASSQDLREWSGNTIYF. The CDR3 coding sequence is TGTGCCAGCAGCCAAGATCTTAGGGAGTGGTCTGGAAACACCATATATTTT.

V and J are TRBV18 and TRBJ1-1; D perhaps matches TRBD1 (6 bases). The CDR3 has 14 residues. Trimming removed 10 bases at V and 1 base at J, with 16 bases between. Germline V gene lookup returns CDR1 KGHSH and CDR2 LQKENI. The CDR3, as DNA: TGTGCCACCGGGGAAGGGACACCGAACACTGAAGCTTTCTTT. Its protein is CATGEGTPNTEAFF.

The V gene is TRBV11-2, the J gene TRBJ2-2; D perhaps matches TRBD1 (6 bases). The germline V gene has CDR1 SGHAT and CDR2 FQNNGV. The CDR3 totals 14 residues. The V end was cut by 6 bases, the J end by 1 base, with 9 bases between. DNA for the CDR3: TGTGCCAGCAGAAAGGGACAGAACACCGGGGAGCTGTTTTTT. The encoded protein is CASRKGQNTGELFF. Full variable domain (missing parts from reference TRBV11-2 and TRBJ2-2): EAGVAQSPRYKIIEKRQSVAFWCNPISGHATLYWYQQILGQGPKLLIQFQNNGVVDDSQLPKDRFSAERLKGVDSTLKIQPAKLEDSAVYLCASRKGQNTGELFFGEGSRLTVL.

The chain couples TRBV6-5 to TRBJ1-2, with 8 bases that match TRBD1. J lost 8 bases, V lost 4 bases, and 6 bases had no gene match. Germline V CDR1 and CDR2: MNHEY, SVGAGI. The CDR3 is 13 residues long. The CDR3 DNA reads as TGTGCCAGCAGTTCTCAGGGGGCTCGAGGCTACACCTTC. As protein: CASSSQGARGYTF.